Below, one TCR beta chain is given with its context. The CDR3 length is 14 residues. V shed 5 bases, J shed 5 bases, and the junction held 8 bases outside the gene matches. Germline CDR1 is MNHEY and CDR2 is SVGAGI. This sample was included in a study of blood T cell repertoires in COVID-19. Study-level background: Acute and convalescent COVID-19 samples came from the United States, Italy and Spain. PBMCs, B-cell-depleted T cells, or T cells provided the cDNA or gDNA that made up the material.

The authors' processing: From reference gene primer amplification, estimates of nucleated cell counts were derived. Only in-frame clones appear in the TCRdb table, and some are missing; sequencing was by immunoSEQ multiplex PCR. V and J calls and clone size are those listed in that table; D and trimming were worked out from the DNA. Among roughly 57,000 clones, approximately 79% were seen once, and the ten largest hold under 4%. The receptor was derived from a man in his 60s with acute or convalescent COVID-19. Sequences were obtained from peripheral blood. The chain is built from TRBV6-5 and TRBJ1-1; TRBD1 matches at 7 bases. CDR3 sequence reads: CASSHPNRGTEAFF. The CDR3 nucleotides are TGTGCCAGCAGTCACCCTAACAGGGGAACTGAAGCTTTCTTT.